Sequencing of this T cell receptor beta chain was carried out in a study of T cell responses to AZD1222 COVID-19 vaccine (dated by TCRdb to the early 2020s). Looking at the study overall: TCR sequencing was performed for roughly 250 trial participants, of whom around 200 were given two doses of AZD1222 and approximately 25 were given two doses of MenACWY control vaccine. Trial participants were enrolled by age into 18-55, 56-69 and 70-plus year subgroups, with about 150, 28 and 57 TCR-sequenced participants respectively.

From cysteine to phenylalanine, the CDR3 is 13 amino acids long. CDR3 DNA only is kept here, 39 bases in frame from base 1. Trimming at the junction amounts to 7 bases on V and 4 bases on J, and the germline ends lie 12 bases apart. For CDR1 and CDR2, the germline V gene lists KGHDR and SFDVKD. The label giving this sample's time point can be read as: about 28 days (+/-7) after the second vaccine dose. The sample's treatment or condition label, decoded: meningococcal conjugate vaccine given as trial control. Vaccinee samples were obtained from the UK trials COV001 and COV002, which included a single-blind randomized controlled phase 2/3 trial of AZD1222 (ChAdOx1 nCoV-19) in healthy adults. For TCRbeta chain sequencing, PBMC samples from trial participants were taken at day 0 and at day 28 after the second dose. Comment on this clone: It has no known antigen specificity. No base quality information exists; no much larger clone differs at one position.

The CDR3 regions of human TCRbeta chains were subjected to immunosequencing. The published analysis was carried out like this. Repertoire TCRs were checked for matches against a reference library of SARS-CoV-2-specific TCRs that had been generated using the MIRA antigen-specificity platform. Breadth was defined as the fraction of unique TCRs that were SARS-CoV-2-associated. Depth was defined as the fraction of total T cells that were SARS-CoV-2-associated. Using the MIRA data, each spike-specific TCR was mapped to the spike region that the TCR reacts to and placed in a CD4 or CD8 class. Log10-transformed breadth and depth values were compared by one-way ANOVA with Sidak's multiple comparisons tests. The clones in this table, taken by TCRdb from immuneACCESS, are in-frame only. Not every clone is retained; where verified, under half of the shortfall comes from an unresolved V gene, and the cause of the rest is unknown. V, J and clone size reflect that table, while D and trimming were determined from the DNA. This sample holds some 150,000 clones; about nine tenths were observed only once. The ten biggest clones cover approximately 4.2% of the sample.

What the research found in general, with its limitations: Most participants were white British and females outnumbered males, and the authors suggested that clonal diversity may have been underestimated. Nearly half of unique spike-specific TCRs reportedly recognized epitopes outside regions mutated in the B.1.351 and B.1.1.7 variants. After two AZD1222 doses, both the breadth and the depth of spike-specific TCRs were significantly higher than at day 0 and than in MenACWY recipients. Because no day 14 peak-response samples were available, the repertoires could be characterized only after the peak T cell response. The 56-69-year group was small, and its depth increase did not reach significance, likely because of low power. Conclusions about previously exposed vaccinees are limited, since just 5 to 7 AZD1222 recipients were seropositive for SARS-CoV-2 at baseline. The vaccine-associated CD4 TCRs covered the entire spike protein, and the dominant responses fell in regions 160-218 and 743-854.

The chain employs TRBV24-1 and TRBJ1-1; no D gene can be assigned with confidence. The sequence came from an adult who received the MenACWY meningococcal vaccine as a control. The sample in question was peripheral blood, obtained 28 days after the second dose of the MenACWY control vaccine. Read as DNA, the sequence is TGTGCCACCAGACCCAGTGCGACCACTGAAGCTTTCTTT. This sequence encodes CATRPSATTEAFF.